One sample yielded the 16 T cell receptor beta chains listed below, sequenced in a study of regulatory T cells in long-lasting Graves disease. Time point here: persistent/refractory GD, antithyroid drugs over 5 years with positive TRAb. Generation of the TCR library employed RNA extracted from PBMCs. TCR beta libraries were built with iRepertoire HTBI primers and Arm-PCR of CDR3 regions. TCRdb itself ran the multiplex PCR reads through MiXCR, one entry per CDR3 protein. The sample has 400,000 to 600,000 distinct CDR3 sequences; 20% to 25% are singletons. The sequencing here drew on peripheral blood mononuclear cells (PBMCs), taken when the disease was refractory, from a patient treated with antithyroid drugs. These receptors all come from a female donor with Graves disease.

This clonotype was seen ten or more times. V gene TRBV24-1 combines with J gene TRBJ1-2, with D possibly being TRBD1 (6 bases). This CDR3 contains 12 residues. CDR1 KGHDR and CDR2 SFDVKD come from the germline V gene. Trimming left V 5 bases short and J 8 bases short, with 11 bases between. The CDR3 region has the DNA TGTGCCACCAGTGCAGGGGCCGAGGGCTACACCTTC. Protein product: CATSAGAEGYTF.

The V gene is TRBV19, the J gene TRBJ1-5; 8 bases fit TRBD1. The CDR3 has 15 residues. The V and J ends lost 5 bases and 7 bases, in that order; junction bases with no gene match: 10. Germline V gene data show CDR1 as LNHDA and CDR2 as SQIVND (reference sequence). CDR3 bases: TGTGCCAGTAGTTCAACTAGGACAGGGAACCAGCCCCAGCATTTT. Translating gives CASSSTRTGNQPQHF. The whole variable domain, remainder taken from reference TRBV19 and TRBJ1-5, is DGGITQSPKYLFRKEGQNVTLSCEQNLNHDAMYWYRQDPGQGLRLIYYSQIVNDFQKGDIAEGYSVSREKKESFPLTVTSAQKNPTAFYLCASSSTRTGNQPQHFGDGTRLSIL.

This chain joins TRBV3-1 and TRBJ2-5, with 7 bases lining up with TRBD1. The CDR3 length is 16 residues. Trimming removed 0 bases from V and 1 base from J; junction bases left unmatched: 5. Germline V lookup: CDR1 LGHDT, CDR2 YNNKEL (reference sequence). The CDR3 nucleotides are TGTGCCAGCAGCCAAGACGGGACAGAATTCCAAGAGACCCAGTACTTC. Its translation is CASSQDGTEFQETQYF.

J is TRBJ2-5 and V is TRBV28; a possible D gene is TRBD2 (6 bases). The CDR3 length is 14 residues. Deletions cut 2 bases from V and 5 bases from J, with 12 bases between. CDR1 MDHEN and CDR2 SYDVKM come from the germline V gene. The CDR3 nucleotides are TGTGCCAGCAGTTTAAGGAGGGCCCCGGAGACCCAGTACTTC. Residues: CASSLRRAPETQYF.

V gene TRBV12-3 or TRBV12-4 combines with J gene TRBJ2-2, with TRBD2 matching 7 bases. The CDR3 has 14 amino acids. Trimming removed 3 bases from V and 5 bases from J; junction bases left unmatched: 3. CDR3 residues: CASSFAGATGELFF. Written as DNA, the CDR3 is TGTGCCAGCAGTTTTGCGGGAGCTACCGGGGAGCTGTTTTTT.

This clonotype was counted ten times or more. The chain has TRBV6-5 and TRBJ1-1, with D tentatively TRBD1 (5 bases). The CDR3 has 16 amino acids. CDR1 and CDR2 (germline): MNHEY, SVGAGI. Trimming cost V 4 bases and J 4 bases, with 19 bases left between them. CDR3 sequence reads: CASSSGRRGIPTEAFF. In DNA, the CDR3 is TGTGCCAGCAGTTCGGGCCGCCGGGGGATCCCCACTGAAGCTTTCTTT.

The V and J genes are TRBV7-3 and TRBJ2-7; tentative D call: TRBD2 (6 bases). The CDR3 contains 15 residues. Trimming took 4 bases from V and 4 from J, leaving 17 bases between them. The V gene's germline CDR1 is SGHTA and CDR2 FQGTGA. The CDR3 nucleotides read TGTGCCAGCAGCTCAGGGACCGGACTACTATACGAGCAGTACTTC. Translating gives CASSSGTGLLYEQYF.

CDR3 amino acids: CASGPNTDTQYF. The CDR3 DNA reads as TGTGCCAGCGGGCCCAACACAGATACGCAGTATTTT. This chain uses TRBV28 with TRBJ2-3; D gene uncertain. The CDR3 covers 12 residues. Germline V gene lookup returns CDR1 MDHEN and CDR2 SYDVKM. Trimming shortened V by 8 bases and J by 2 bases, and 8 bases separated the two germline ends.

This clonotype appeared many times. This sequence joins TRBV27 and TRBJ1-1; TRBD1 is a possible D gene (6 bases). Germline V gene sequence: CDR1 MNHEY, CDR2 SMNVEV (reference sequence). This CDR3 has 14 amino acids. V was shortened by 4 bases and J by 4 bases, with 13 bases between the two germline ends. In DNA form, the CDR3 reads TGTGCCAGCAGTTCGATAGGGGGTAGCACTGAAGCTTTCTTT. It translates to CASSSIGGSTEAFF.

This clonotype was seen many times. V gene TRBV11-2 combines with J gene TRBJ2-7; D ambiguous. The CDR3 covers 12 residues. Trimming took 6 bases from V and 0 from J, leaving 6 bases between them. Per germline, CDR1 SGHAT and CDR2 FQNNGV. CDR3 in amino acids: CASSGISYEQYF. The CDR3 region has the DNA TGTGCCAGCAGTGGCATCTCCTACGAGCAGTACTTC. The whole variable domain, filled in from reference TRBV11-2 and TRBJ2-7, reads EAGVAQSPRYKIIEKRQSVAFWCNPISGHATLYWYQQILGQGPKLLIQFQNNGVVDDSQLPKDRFSAERLKGVDSTLKIQPAKLEDSAVYLCASSGISYEQYFGPGTRLTVT.

The chain combines TRBV18 with TRBJ1-3, with D unclear. V was pared by 0 bases and J by 0 bases, with 9 bases between. This CDR3 is 16 amino acids long. Per germline, CDR1 KGHSH and CDR2 LQKENI. The CDR3 DNA is TGTGCCAGCTCACCACCGGAGCGATCCTCTGGAAACACCATATATTTT. Translating it yields CASSPPERSSGNTIYF.

V gene TRBV28 combines with J gene TRBJ2-1; 8 bases map to TRBD1. There are 15 residues in the CDR3. Germline CDR1 is MDHEN and CDR2 is SYDVKM. V gave up 6 bases and J gave up 2 bases; unmatched junction bases: 6. The CDR3 region has the DNA TGTGCCAGCAGATCGGGACAGGCTGCCTACAATGAGCAGTTCTTC. This translates into CASRSGQAAYNEQFF.

The gene calls are TRBV5-4 and TRBJ2-7; D remains unclear. Germline loops: CDR1 SGHNT, CDR2 YYREEE (reference sequence). The germline V and J ends were trimmed by 5 bases and 5 bases, with 8 bases remaining between them. This CDR3 has 11 residues. As DNA, the CDR3 is TGTGCCAGCAGAGTCGACAACGAGCAGTACTTC. Translating gives CASRVDNEQYF. The full variable domain, rest sourced from reference TRBV5-4 and TRBJ2-7, is ETGVTQSPTHLIKTRGQQVTLRCSSQSGHNTVSWYQQALGQGPQFIFQYYREEENGRGNFPPRFSGLQFPNYSSELNVNALELDDSALYLCASRVDNEQYFGPGTRLTVT.

This clonotype was counted at least ten times. CDR3 residues: CASSEAGWGRDDYGYTF. The CDR3 coding sequence is TGTGCCAGCAGTGAAGCTGGGTGGGGCAGGGACGACTATGGCTACACCTTC. This chain connects TRBV6-1 to TRBJ1-2; perhaps TRBD1 as D (5 bases). The ends were cut back, 0 bases at V and 3 bases at J, with 17 bases in the middle. Germline V lookup: CDR1 MNHNS, CDR2 SASEGT. The CDR3 extends over 17 amino acids.

As to this clonotype: A much larger clone lies a single base off, so this may be a read error. This chain links TRBV29-1 with TRBJ1-2; D is uncertain. CDR3 size: 11 residues. The V gene's germline CDR1 is SQVTM and CDR2 ANQGSEA. CDR3 loop: CSVGGNYSYTF. CDR3 coding DNA: TGCAGCGTTGGGGGTAACTATAGCTACACCTTC.

In its sample, this clonotype was seen once. The gene calls are TRBV24-1 and TRBJ2-1; 11 positions agree with TRBD2. Trimming removed 4 bases from V and 4 bases from J; junction bases left unmatched: 11. Germline CDR1 reads KGHDR; CDR2 reads SFDVKD. The length of the CDR3 is 18 residues. CDR3 protein: CATSDPTSGTREYNEQFF. CDR3 sequence (DNA): TGTGCCACCAGTGACCCGACTAGCGGGACTAGAGAATACAATGAGCAGTTCTTC.